Shown below are 10 T cell receptor beta chains from a single sample sequenced in a study of T-cell reconstitution after alpha-beta-depleted transplantation in children. Unique molecular identifiers tagged the TCRbeta library. TCRdb reprocessed the PCR reads with MiXCR, giving one entry per CDR3 protein. The data contain about 340,000 distinct CDR3 sequences, 15% to 20% of them singletons. The material was PBMCs, mostly from graft donor cells, obtained 360 days after TCRalphabeta/CD19-depleted stem cell transplant. The receptors were gathered from a male patient between 2 and 10 years old who had a stem cell transplant for acute lymphoblastic leukemia, so the T cells may come from the graft donor.

This clonotype was detected a few times. The chain joins TRBV6-5 to TRBJ1-2, with a weak D call TRBD1 (6 bases). Germline V gives CDR1 MNHEY, CDR2 SVGAGI. This CDR3 has 17 residues. V shed 0 bases and J shed 1 base, with 15 bases lying between them. CDR3 sequence reads: CASSYSSVRGGNYGYTF. In DNA, the CDR3 is TGTGCCAGCAGTTACTCGAGTGTGAGAGGGGGTAACTATGGCTACACCTTC.

The chain uses TRBV4-1 and TRBJ2-7; unclear D gene. The CDR3 is made up of 15 amino acids. Germline CDR1 and CDR2: MGHRA and YSYEKL. Trimming shortened V by 4 bases and J by 3 bases, and 16 bases separated the two germline ends. CDR3 coding DNA: TGCGCCAGCAGCCGCCAAGAGGCCGGTTTCTACGAGCAGTACTTC. Its protein product is CASSRQEAGFYEQYF.

This clonotype has only a few counts. CDR3 coding DNA: TGCGCCAGCAGCTTGAGGGTAACTGGAGCAGGGGGAGAGACCCAGTACTTC. Translating it yields CASSLRVTGAGGETQYF. The V and J genes are TRBV5-1 and TRBJ2-5, with TRBD1 matching over 7 bases. Trimming cost V 1 base and J 4 bases; bases outside gene matches: 13. This CDR3 comprises 17 residues. Germline CDR1 reads SGHRS; CDR2 reads YFSETQ.

Many counts were recorded for this clonotype. CDR3 amino acids: CSATPKGLAGGEQYF. The CDR3 region has the DNA TGCAGTGCTACGCCTAAGGGACTAGCGGGAGGCGAGCAGTACTTC. The chain has TRBV20-1 and TRBJ2-7, with 15 bases aligning to TRBD2. The CDR3 contains 15 residues. The ends lost 4 bases at V and 6 bases at J; junction bases unmatched: 7. Germline V gene lookup returns CDR1 DFQATT and CDR2 SNEGSKA (reference sequence).

This clonotype occurred many times. The V call is TRBV10-3, the J call TRBJ1-2; 10 bases are a match to TRBD1. V was pared by 6 bases and J by 3 bases, with 4 bases of the junction left unmatched. There are 14 residues in the CDR3. Germline lookup yields CDR1 ENHRY and CDR2 SYGVKD. The CDR3 region has the DNA TGTGCCATCAGAGGGGACAGGGGACACTATGGCTACACCTTC. It codes for CAIRGDRGHYGYTF.

This chain links TRBV29-1 with TRBJ1-3, with D hard to call. Germline-derived CDR1 and CDR2 are SQVTM and ANQGSEA. V lost 2 bases and J lost 1, with 9 bases in between. This CDR3 spans 14 amino acids. The CDR3 DNA sequence: TGCAGCGTTGAAAACGGGTTATCTGGAAACACCATATATTTT. Protein: CSVENGLSGNTIYF.

The chain couples TRBV7-8 to TRBJ1-1, with D possibly being TRBD1 (5 bases). V lost 2 bases, J lost 5 bases, and 12 bases lay in between. Germline assignment: CDR1 SGHVS and CDR2 FQNEAQ. CDR3 size: 14 residues. This CDR3 is CASSLNRWRTEAFF. The CDR3 DNA follows: TGTGCCAGCAGCTTAAACAGGTGGAGGACTGAAGCTTTCTTT.

In this sample, this clonotype turned up a few times. In DNA, the CDR3 is TGTGCCAGCAGCCGGACAGGGGACTACAATGAGCAGTTCTTC. The encoded protein is CASSRTGDYNEQFF. V usage is TRBV27 and J usage is TRBJ2-1; TRBD1 matches 9 bases. CDR1 and CDR2 (germline): MNHEY, SMNVEV (reference sequence). The junction had 3 bases not matched to a gene; V was cut back by 6 bases and J by 3 bases. The CDR3 spans 14 residues.

This clonotype came up a few times. This chain connects TRBV9 to TRBJ2-1, with TRBD2 matching 8 bases. The CDR3 has 16 amino acids. CDR1 SGDLS and CDR2 YYNGEE come from the germline V gene. V gave up 0 bases and J gave up 4 bases; unmatched junction bases: 6. The CDR3 region has the DNA TGTGCCAGCAGCGTAGACGACGGGACTAGGTACAATGAGCAGTTCTTC. Protein: CASSVDDGTRYNEQFF.

This clonotype was counted at least ten times. The chain is built from TRBV25-1 and TRBJ2-7; D tentatively fits TRBD1 or TRBD2 (5 bases each). Trimming removed 1 base from V and 2 bases from J, with 12 bases in between. The CDR3 consists of 15 residues. CDR1 is MGHDK and CDR2 is SYGVNS in the germline V gene. CDR3 DNA: TGTGCCAGCAGTGAATCGGGACGGCAGACCTACGAGCAGTACTTC. This encodes CASSESGRQTYEQYF.